This TCR beta chain was captured in a study of cytomegalovirus exposure and HLA in healthy donors. Primers included in the PCR were 60 Vbeta and 13 Jbeta primers. Repertoires were generated with immunoSEQ multiplex PCR, while TCRdb's copy carries only in-frame clones and drops some. The sample lists 50,000 to 65,000 clones; approximately 86% were seen once. Germline V gene lookup returns CDR1 ENHRY and CDR2 SYGVKD. The junction had 3 bases not matched to a gene; V was cut back by 2 bases and J by 9 bases. The CDR3 consists of 14 residues. The genes are TRBV10-3 and TRBJ2-1; 11 nucleotides agree with TRBD2. The clonotype comes from a woman between 18 and 30 years old in good health and CMV-seronegative. Sample: PBMCs. The CDR3 loop is CAISELAGGSEQFF. CDR3 sequence (DNA): TGTGCCATCAGTGAGCTAGCGGGAGGTAGTGAGCAGTTCTTC.